The TCR beta chain under discussion was sequenced for a study of cytomegalovirus exposure and HLA in healthy donors. Findings and caveats of the study: Most TCR sequences were seen very rarely across donors, but some public TCRs occurred in many. Later on, a genetic analysis was performed. It linked a missense variant in DCLRE1C with V- and J-gene trimming of TCR beta. Later analysis suggested most CMV-associated TCR beta chains were HLA-restricted.

Germline V CDR1 and CDR2: SEHNR, FQNEAQ (reference sequence). CDR3 length equals 16 residues. Losses at the gene ends were 5 bases for V and 9 bases for J; bases not matched to a gene: 10. Concerning this clone itself: Its specificity is not known.

The PCR employed 60 Vbeta primers together with 13 Jbeta primers. The assay was immunoSEQ multiplex PCR, and TCRdb's table has in-frame clones only and misses some. The sample carries more than 150,000 clones, over 75% recorded once. The source is a man between 35 and 55 years old in good health and CMV-seropositive. Sequencing used PBMCs. The V and J genes are TRBV7-9 and TRBJ1-6; TRBD1 matches 10 bases. CDR3 protein: CASSPSTGTGVSPLHF. The CDR3 nucleotides read TGTGCCAGCAGCCCAAGCACCGGGACAGGGGTTTCACCCCTCCACTTT.